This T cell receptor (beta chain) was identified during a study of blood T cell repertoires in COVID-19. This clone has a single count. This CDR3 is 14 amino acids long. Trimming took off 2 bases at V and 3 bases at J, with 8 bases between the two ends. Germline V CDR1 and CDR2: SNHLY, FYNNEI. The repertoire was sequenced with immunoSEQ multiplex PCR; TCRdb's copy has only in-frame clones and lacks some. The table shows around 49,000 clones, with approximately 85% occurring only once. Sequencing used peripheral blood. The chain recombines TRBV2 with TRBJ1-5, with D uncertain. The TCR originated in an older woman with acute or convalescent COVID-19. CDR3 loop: CASSEFRNNQPQHF. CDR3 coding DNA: TGTGCCAGCAGTGAATTCAGAAACAATCAGCCCCAGCATTTT. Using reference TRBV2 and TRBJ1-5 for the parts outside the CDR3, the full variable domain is EPEVTQTPSHQVTQMGQEVILRCVPISNHLYFYWYRQILGQKVEFLVSFYNNEISEKSEIFDDQFSVERPDGSNFTLKIRSTKLEDSAMYFCASSEFRNNQPQHFGDGTRLSIL.